This is a list of T cell receptor beta chains from one sample in a study of cytomegalovirus exposure and HLA in healthy donors. Data came from immunoSEQ multiplex PCR; TCRdb stores just in-frame clones and leaves some out. The sample gives roughly 190,000 clones, approximately 82% of which show up once; roughly 10% is in the top ten. Sample: PBMCs. The receptors stem from a woman in her 50s in good health and CMV-seropositive. Both conserved end residues are part of each CDR3. A D gene is named only where the DNA matches it firmly. For some rows the clone size is stated as once, few or many, or as a class when expanded; others skip it.

>16|-|TRBJ2-5|TRBD1|TRBV28
TGTGCCAGCAGTTTAACAGGACAGGCGGTGCAAGAGACCCAGTACTTC
CASSLTGQAVQETQYF
>15|-|TRBJ2-2|-|TRBV19
TGTGCCACAAGCCCATGGGACTGGAACACCGGGGAGCTGTTTTTT
CATSPWDWNTGELFF
>17|-|TRBJ2-1|TRBD1|TRBV9
TGTGCCAGCAGCGTAGTGACAGGGGGCGTCTCCTACAATGAGCAGTTCTTC
CASSVVTGGVSYNEQFF
>15|few|TRBJ1-1|TRBD1|TRBV5-6
TGTGCCAGCAGCTTTTCCGACAGGGTAAGGACTGAAGCTTTCTTT
CASSFSDRVRTEAFF
>17|once|TRBJ2-5|-|TRBV19
TGTGCCAGTAGCCCCCTGACAGGACGAGACATACAAGAGACCCAGTACTTC
CASSPLTGRDIQETQYF
>16|once|TRBJ1-1|-|TRBV10-3
TGTGCCATCAGTGAGTCAATCGGGGAAGTATTCACTGAAGCTTTCTTT
CAISESIGEVFTEAFF
>13|once|TRBJ2-7|TRBD1|TRBV7-2
TGTGCCAGCAGCTTGGGACAGGGGGAAAAGCAGTACTTC
CASSLGQGEKQYF
>14|-|TRBJ1-5|TRBD1|TRBV11-2
TGTGCCAGCAGCTTAACAGGGGTTGGTCAGCCCCAGCATTTT
CASSLTGVGQPQHF
>18|-|TRBJ1-3|TRBD1|TRBV25-1
TGTGCCAGCAGTGAATGGGTCGGGACAGGGGCTTTCGTTAGCACCATATATTTT
CASSEWVGTGAFVSTIYF
>13|-|TRBJ1-5|-|TRBV30
TGTGCCTGGAGTGGGGGAGGGGATCAGCCCCAGCATTTT
CAWSGGGDQPQHF
>14|-|TRBJ2-5|TRBD1|TRBV7-9
TGTGCCAGCAGCAACCGGGACAGCCAAGAGACCCAGTACTTC
CASSNRDSQETQYF
>20|-|TRBJ2-3|TRBD2|TRBV4-2
TGTGCCAGCAGCACCTACATGACTAGCGGGGGGCTCGTTAGCACAGATACGCAGTATTTT
CASSTYMTSGGLVSTDTQYF
>17|few|TRBJ1-5|TRBD1|TRBV4-1
TGCGCCAGCAGCCAGACAGGGGGGGGCCCTAGCAATCAGCCCCAGCATTTT
CASSQTGGGPSNQPQHF
>14|-|TRBJ2-2|TRBD1|TRBV27
TGTGCCAGCAGCGGACAGGGAGTTTCCGGGGAGCTGTTTTTT
CASSGQGVSGELFF
>15|-|TRBJ2-3|TRBD1|TRBV28
TGTGCCAGCAGATCAGACAGGGGTCGCACAGATACGCAGTATTTT
CASRSDRGRTDTQYF
>14|once|TRBJ2-3|-|TRBV7-9
TGTTCCAGCAGCTTTTCGGGGAGCACAGATACGCAGTATTTT
CSSSFSGSTDTQYF
>14|-|TRBJ1-1|-|TRBV11-2
TGTGCCAGCAGCTTAGCCCTCTCGAACACTGAAGCTTTCTTT
CASSLALSNTEAFF
>17|-|TRBJ1-1|TRBD1|TRBV18
TGTGCCAGCTCACCACGGGGACAGGGAAATATGAACACTGAAGCTTTCTTT
CASSPRGQGNMNTEAFF
>16|-|TRBJ2-2|-|TRBV11-2
TGTGCCAGCAGCTTAGTAACAGGGAAGAACACCGGGGAGCTGTTTTTT
CASSLVTGKNTGELFF
>15|-|TRBJ2-2|-|TRBV5-1
TGCGCCAGCAGCTTGGCAGTCAGGAACACCGGGGAGCTGTTTTTT
CASSLAVRNTGELFF